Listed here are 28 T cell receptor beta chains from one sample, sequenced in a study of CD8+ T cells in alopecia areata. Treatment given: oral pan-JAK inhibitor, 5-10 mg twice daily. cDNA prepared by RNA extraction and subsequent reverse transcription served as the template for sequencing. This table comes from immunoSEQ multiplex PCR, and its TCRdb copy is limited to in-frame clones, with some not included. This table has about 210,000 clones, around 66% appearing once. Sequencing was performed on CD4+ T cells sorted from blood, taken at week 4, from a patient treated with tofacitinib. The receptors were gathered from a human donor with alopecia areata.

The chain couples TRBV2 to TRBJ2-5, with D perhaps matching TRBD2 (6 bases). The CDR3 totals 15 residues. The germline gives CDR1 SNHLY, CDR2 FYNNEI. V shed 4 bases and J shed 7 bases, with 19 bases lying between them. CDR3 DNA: TGTGCCAGCAGTGCCTCCGGGACTGGACTCGGGACCCAGTACTTC. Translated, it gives CASSASGTGLGTQYF.

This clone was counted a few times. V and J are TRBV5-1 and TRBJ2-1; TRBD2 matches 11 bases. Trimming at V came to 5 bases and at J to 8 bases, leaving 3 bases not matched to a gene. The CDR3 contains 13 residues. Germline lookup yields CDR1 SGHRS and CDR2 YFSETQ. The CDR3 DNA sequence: TGCGCCAGCAGACTAGCGGGGGCGCATGAGCAGTTCTTC. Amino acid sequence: CASRLAGAHEQFF.

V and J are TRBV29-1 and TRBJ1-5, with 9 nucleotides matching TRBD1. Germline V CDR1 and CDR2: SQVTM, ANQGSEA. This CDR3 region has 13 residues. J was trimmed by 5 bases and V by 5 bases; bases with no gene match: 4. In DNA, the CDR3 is TGCAGCGTTTCGGACAGGGGCGATCAGCCCCAGCATTTT. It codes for CSVSDRGDQPQHF. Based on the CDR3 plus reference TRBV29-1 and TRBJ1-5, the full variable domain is SAVISQKPSRDICQRGTSLTIQCQVDSQVTMMFWYRQQPGQSLTLIATANQGSEATYESGFVIDKFPISRPNLTFSTLTVSNMSPEDSSIYLCSVSDRGDQPQHFGDGTRLSIL.

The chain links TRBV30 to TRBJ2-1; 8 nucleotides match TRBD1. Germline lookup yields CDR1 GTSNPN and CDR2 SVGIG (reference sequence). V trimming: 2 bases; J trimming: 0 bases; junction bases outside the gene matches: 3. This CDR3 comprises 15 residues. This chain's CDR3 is CAWSSGQGSYNEQFF. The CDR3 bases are TGTGCCTGGAGTAGTGGACAGGGCTCCTACAATGAGCAGTTCTTC.

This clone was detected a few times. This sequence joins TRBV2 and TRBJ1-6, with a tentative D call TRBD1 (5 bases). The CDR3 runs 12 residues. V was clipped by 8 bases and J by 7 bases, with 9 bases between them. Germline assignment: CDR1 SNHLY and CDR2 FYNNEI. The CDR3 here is CASLRGNSPLHF. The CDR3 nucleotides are TGTGCCAGCCTCCGGGGGAATTCACCCCTCCACTTT.

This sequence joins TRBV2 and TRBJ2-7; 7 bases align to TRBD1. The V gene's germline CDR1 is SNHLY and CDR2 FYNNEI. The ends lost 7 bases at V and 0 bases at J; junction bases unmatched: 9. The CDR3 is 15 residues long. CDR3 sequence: CASKESYRGSYEQYF. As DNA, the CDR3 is TGTGCCAGCAAAGAGAGCTACAGGGGCTCCTACGAGCAGTACTTC.

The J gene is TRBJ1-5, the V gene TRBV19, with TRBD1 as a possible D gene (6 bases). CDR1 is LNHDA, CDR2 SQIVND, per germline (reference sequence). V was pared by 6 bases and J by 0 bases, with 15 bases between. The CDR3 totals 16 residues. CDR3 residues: CASSPQGPYSNQPQHF. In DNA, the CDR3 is TGTGCCAGTAGCCCTCAGGGGCCATATAGCAATCAGCCCCAGCATTTT.

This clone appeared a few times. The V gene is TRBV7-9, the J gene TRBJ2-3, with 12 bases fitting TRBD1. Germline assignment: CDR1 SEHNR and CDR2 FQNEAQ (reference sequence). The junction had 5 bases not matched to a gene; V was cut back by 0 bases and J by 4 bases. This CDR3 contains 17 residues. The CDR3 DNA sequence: TGTGCCAGCAGCTTAGCGGGGACAGGGGGCGCAGCAGATACGCAGTATTTT. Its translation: CASSLAGTGGAADTQYF.

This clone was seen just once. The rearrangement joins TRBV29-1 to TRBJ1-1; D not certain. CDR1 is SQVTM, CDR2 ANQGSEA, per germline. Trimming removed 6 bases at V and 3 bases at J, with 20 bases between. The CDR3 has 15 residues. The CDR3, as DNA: TGCAGCGTGACCTCCCGGATTAGGGTGGACACTGAAGCTTTCTTT. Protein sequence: CSVTSRIRVDTEAFF.

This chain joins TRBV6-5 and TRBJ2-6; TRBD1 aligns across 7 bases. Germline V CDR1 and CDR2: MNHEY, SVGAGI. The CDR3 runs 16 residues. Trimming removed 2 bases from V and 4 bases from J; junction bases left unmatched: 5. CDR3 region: CASSYPTGTGANVLTF. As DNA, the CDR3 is TGTGCCAGCAGTTACCCGACAGGGACCGGGGCCAACGTCCTGACTTTC.

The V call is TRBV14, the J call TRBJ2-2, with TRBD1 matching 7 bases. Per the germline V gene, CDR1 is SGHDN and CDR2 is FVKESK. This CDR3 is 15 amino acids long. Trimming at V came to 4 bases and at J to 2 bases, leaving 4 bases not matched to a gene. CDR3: CASSLRQGNTGELFF. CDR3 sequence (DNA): TGTGCCAGCAGCCTCAGACAGGGTAACACCGGGGAGCTGTTTTTT.

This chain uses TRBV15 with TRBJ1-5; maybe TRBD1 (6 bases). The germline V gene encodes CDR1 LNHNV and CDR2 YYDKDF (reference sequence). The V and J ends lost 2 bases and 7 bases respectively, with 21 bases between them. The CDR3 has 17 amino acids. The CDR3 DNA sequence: TGTGCCACCAGCAGACAGATCGTGGGATCAGGGGACCAGCCCCAGCATTTT. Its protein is CATSRQIVGSGDQPQHF.

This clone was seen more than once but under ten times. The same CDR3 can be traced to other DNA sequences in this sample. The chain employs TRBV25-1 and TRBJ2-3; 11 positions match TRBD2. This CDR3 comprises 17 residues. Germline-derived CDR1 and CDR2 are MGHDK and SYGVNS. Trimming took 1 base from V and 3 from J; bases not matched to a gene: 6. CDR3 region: CASSEFATSGGTDTQYF. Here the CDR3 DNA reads TGTGCCAGCAGTGAATTCGCCACTAGCGGGGGAACAGATACGCAGTATTTT.

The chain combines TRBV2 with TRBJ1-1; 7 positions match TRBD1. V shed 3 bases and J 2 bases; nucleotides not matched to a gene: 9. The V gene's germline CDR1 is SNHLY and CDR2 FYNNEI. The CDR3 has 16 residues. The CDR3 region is CASSESRDRTNTEAFF. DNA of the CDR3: TGTGCCAGCAGTGAGTCCCGGGACAGAACTAACACTGAAGCTTTCTTT. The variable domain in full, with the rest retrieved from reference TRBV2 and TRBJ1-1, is EPEVTQTPSHQVTQMGQEVILRCVPISNHLYFYWYRQILGQKVEFLVSFYNNEISEKSEIFDDQFSVERPDGSNFTLKIRSTKLEDSAMYFCASSESRDRTNTEAFFGQGTRLTVV.

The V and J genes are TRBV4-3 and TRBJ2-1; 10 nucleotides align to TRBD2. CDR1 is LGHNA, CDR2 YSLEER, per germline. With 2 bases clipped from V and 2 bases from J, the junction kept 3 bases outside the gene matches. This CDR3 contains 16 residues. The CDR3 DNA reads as TGCGCCAGCAGCCAACTTAGCGGGGGGCCCTACAATGAGCAGTTCTTC. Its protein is CASSQLSGGPYNEQFF.

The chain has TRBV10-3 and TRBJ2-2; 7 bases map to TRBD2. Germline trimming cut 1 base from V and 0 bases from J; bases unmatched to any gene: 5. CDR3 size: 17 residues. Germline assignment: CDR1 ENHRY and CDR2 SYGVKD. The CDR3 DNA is TGTGCCATCAGTGAGTTATCCCTAGCGGCGAACACCGGGGAGCTGTTTTTT. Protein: CAISELSLAANTGELFF.

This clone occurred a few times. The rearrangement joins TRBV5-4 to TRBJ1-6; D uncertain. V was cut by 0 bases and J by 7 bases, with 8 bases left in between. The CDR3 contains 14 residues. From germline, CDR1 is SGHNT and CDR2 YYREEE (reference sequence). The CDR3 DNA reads TGTGCCAGCAGCTTGGGATCGCCCAATTCACCCCTCCACTTT. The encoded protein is CASSLGSPNSPLHF.

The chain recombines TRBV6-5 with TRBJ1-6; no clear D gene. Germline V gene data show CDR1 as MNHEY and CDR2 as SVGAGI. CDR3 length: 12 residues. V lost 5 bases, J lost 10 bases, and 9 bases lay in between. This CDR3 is CASSPMGSPLHF. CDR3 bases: TGTGCCAGCAGTCCCATGGGGTCACCCCTCCACTTT.

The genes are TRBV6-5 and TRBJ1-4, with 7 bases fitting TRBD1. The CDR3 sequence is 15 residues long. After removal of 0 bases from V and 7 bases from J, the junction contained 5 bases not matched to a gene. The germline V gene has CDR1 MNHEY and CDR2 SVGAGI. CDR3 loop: CASSYSRGRGEKLFF. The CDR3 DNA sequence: TGTGCCAGCAGTTACTCTAGGGGGCGCGGTGAAAAACTGTTTTTT.

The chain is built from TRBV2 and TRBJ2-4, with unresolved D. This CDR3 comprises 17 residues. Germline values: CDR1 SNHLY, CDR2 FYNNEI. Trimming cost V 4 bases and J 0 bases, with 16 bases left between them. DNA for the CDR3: TGTGCCAGCAGTGCGGCATGGAGCCTTCTAGCCAAAAACATTCAGTACTTC. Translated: CASSAAWSLLAKNIQYF.

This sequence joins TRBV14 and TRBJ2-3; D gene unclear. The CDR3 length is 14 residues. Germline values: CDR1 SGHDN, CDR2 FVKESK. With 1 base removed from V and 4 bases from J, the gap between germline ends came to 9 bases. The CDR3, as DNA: TGTGCCAGCAGCCAAGGCGCTGCTTCAGATACGCAGTATTTT. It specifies CASSQGAASDTQYF.

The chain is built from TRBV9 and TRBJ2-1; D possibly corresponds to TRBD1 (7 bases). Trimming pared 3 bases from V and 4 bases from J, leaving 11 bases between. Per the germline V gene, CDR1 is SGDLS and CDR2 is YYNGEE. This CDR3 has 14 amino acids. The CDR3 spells CASSAQGTYNEQFF. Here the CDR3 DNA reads TGTGCCAGCAGCGCACAGGGGACTTACAATGAGCAGTTCTTC. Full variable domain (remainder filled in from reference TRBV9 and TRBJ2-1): DSGVTQTPKHLITATGQRVTLRCSPRSGDLSVYWYQQSLDQGLQFLIQYYNGEERAKGNILERFSAQQFPDLHSELNLSSLELGDSALYFCASSAQGTYNEQFFGPGTRLTVL.

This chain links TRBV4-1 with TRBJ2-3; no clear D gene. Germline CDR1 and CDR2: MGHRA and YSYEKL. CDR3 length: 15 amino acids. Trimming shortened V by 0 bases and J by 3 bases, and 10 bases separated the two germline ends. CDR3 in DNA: TGCGCCAGCAGCCAAGAGTCGACCGGGACAGATACGCAGTATTTT. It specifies CASSQESTGTDTQYF.

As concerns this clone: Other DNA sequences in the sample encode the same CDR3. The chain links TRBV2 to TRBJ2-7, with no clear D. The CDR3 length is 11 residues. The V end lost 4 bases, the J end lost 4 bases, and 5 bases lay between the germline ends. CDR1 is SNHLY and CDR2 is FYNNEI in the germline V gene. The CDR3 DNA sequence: TGTGCCAGCAGTGTTCTATACGAGCAGTACTTC. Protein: CASSVLYEQYF. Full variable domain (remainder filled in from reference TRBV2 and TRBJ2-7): EPEVTQTPSHQVTQMGQEVILRCVPISNHLYFYWYRQILGQKVEFLVSFYNNEISEKSEIFDDQFSVERPDGSNFTLKIRSTKLEDSAMYFCASSVLYEQYFGPGTRLTVT.

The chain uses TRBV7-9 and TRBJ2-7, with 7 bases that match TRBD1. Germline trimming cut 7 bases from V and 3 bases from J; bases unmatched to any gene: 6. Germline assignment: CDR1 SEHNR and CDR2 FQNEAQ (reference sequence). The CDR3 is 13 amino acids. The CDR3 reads CASKKTGNYEQYF. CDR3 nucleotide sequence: TGTGCCAGCAAGAAGACAGGGAACTACGAGCAGTACTTC.

The CDR3 sequence is CSVIEGNDEQFF. The CDR3 coding sequence is TGCAGCGTCATTGAGGGGAACGATGAGCAGTTCTTC. This chain connects TRBV29-1 to TRBJ2-1; either TRBD1 or TRBD2 may fit D (5 bases each). This CDR3 spans 12 amino acids. V lost 6 bases, J lost 8 bases, and 14 bases lay in between. Looked up from germline, CDR1 is SQVTM and CDR2 is ANQGSEA.

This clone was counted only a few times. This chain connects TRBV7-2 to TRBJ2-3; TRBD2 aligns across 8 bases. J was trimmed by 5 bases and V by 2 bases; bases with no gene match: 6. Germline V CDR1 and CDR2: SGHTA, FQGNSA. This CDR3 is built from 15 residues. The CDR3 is CASSLLGGAVDTQYF. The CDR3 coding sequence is TGTGCCAGCAGCTTACTCGGGGGGGCGGTAGATACGCAGTATTTT.

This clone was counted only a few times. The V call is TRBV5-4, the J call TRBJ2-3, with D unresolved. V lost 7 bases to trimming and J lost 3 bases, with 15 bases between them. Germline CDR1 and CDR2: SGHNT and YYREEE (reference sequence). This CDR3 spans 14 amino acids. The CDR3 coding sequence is TGTGCCAGCGCTATCGGCCCAGAGACAGATACGCAGTATTTT. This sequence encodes CASAIGPETDTQYF.